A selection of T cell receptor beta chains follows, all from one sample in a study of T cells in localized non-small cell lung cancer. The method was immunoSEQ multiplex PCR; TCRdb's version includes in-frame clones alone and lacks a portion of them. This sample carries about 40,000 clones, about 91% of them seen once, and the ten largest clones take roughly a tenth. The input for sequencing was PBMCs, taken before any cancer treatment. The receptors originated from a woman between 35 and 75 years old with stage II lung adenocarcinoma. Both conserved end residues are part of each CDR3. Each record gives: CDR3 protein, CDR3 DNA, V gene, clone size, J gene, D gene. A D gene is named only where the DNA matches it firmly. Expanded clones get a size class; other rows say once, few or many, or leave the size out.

CASSYIQGTSGTQYF TGTGCCAGCAGTTACATACAGGGGACCAGTGGGACCCAGTACTTC TRBV6-5 - TRBJ2-5 TRBD1
CASSLEGLLGYGYTF TGCGCCAGCAGCTTGGAAGGCCTTTTGGGATATGGCTACACCTTC TRBV5-1 - TRBJ1-2 -
CASSDIGTNTEAFF TGTGCCAGCAGTGACATAGGTACGAACACTGAAGCTTTCTTT TRBV6-1 - TRBJ1-1 -
CASSPINSPLHF TGTGCCAGCAGCCCAATTAATTCACCCCTCCACTTT TRBV6-5 - TRBJ1-6 -
CASSPRTYATNEKLFF TGTGCCAGCTCACCAAGGACTTATGCAACTAATGAAAAACTGTTTTTT TRBV18 - TRBJ1-4 -
CASSLVINTEAFF TGTGCCAGCAGTTTGGTGATTAACACTGAAGCTTTCTTT TRBV28 few TRBJ1-1 -
CASSPQLNVDTEAFF TGCGCCAGCAGCCCACAGCTTAACGTGGACACTGAAGCTTTCTTT TRBV5-1 - TRBJ1-1 -
CASSEDAGASYGYTF TGTGCCAGCAGTGAAGATGCTGGGGCCTCCTATGGCTACACCTTC TRBV2 - TRBJ1-2 -
CASSQDRGDEQYF TGTGCCAGCAGCCAGGACAGGGGGGACGAGCAGTACTTC TRBV6-4 - TRBJ2-7 TRBD1
CASSLMSWTGGEQFF TGCGCCAGCAGCTTGATGAGTTGGACGGGAGGCGAGCAGTTCTTC TRBV5-1 - TRBJ2-1 TRBD2